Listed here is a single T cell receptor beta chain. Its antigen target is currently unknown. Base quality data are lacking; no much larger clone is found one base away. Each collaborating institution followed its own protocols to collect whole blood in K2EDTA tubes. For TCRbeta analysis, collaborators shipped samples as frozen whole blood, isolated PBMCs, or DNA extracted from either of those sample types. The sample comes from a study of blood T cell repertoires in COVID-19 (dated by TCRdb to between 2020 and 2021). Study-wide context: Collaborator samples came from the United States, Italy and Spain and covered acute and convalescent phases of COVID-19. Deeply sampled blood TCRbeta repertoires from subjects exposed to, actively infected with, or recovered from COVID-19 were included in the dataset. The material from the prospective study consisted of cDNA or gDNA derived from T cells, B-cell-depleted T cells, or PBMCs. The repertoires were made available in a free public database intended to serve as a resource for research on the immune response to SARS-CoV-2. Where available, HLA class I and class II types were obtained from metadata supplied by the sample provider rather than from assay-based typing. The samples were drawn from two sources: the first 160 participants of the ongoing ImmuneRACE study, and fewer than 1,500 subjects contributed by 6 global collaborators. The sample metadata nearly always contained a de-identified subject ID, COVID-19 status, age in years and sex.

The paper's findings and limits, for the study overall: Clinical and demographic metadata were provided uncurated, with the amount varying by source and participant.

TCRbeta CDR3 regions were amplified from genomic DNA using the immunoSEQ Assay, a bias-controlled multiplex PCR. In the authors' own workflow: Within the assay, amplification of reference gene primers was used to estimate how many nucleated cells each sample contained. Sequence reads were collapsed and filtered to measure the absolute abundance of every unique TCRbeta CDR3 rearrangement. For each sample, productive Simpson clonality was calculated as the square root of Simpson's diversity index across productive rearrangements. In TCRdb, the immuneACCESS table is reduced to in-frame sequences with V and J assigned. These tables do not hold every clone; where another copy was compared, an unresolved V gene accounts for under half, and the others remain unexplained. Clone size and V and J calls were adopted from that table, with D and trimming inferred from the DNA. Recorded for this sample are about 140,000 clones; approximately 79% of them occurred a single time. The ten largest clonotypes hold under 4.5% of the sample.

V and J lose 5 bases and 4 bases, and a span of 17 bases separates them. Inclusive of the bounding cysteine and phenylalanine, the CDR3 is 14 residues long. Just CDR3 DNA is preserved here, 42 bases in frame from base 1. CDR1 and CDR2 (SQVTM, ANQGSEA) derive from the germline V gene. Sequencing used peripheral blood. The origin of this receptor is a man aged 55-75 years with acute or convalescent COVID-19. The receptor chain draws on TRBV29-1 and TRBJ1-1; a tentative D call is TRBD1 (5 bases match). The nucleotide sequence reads TGCAGCGTTACTATGACAGCGGGCGGCACTGAAGCTTTCTTT. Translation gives CSVTMTAGGTEAFF.